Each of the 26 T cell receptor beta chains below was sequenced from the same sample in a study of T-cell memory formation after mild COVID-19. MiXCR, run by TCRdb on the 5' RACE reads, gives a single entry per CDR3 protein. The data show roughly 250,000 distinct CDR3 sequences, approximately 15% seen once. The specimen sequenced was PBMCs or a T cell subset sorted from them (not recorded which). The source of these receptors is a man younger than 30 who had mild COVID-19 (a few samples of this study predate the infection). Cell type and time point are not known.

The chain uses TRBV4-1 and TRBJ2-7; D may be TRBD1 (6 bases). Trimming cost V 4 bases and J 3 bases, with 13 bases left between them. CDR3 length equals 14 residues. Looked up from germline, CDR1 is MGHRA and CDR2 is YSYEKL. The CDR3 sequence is CASSLSQGIYEQYF. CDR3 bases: TGCGCCAGCAGCCTATCACAGGGTATCTACGAGCAGTACTTC.

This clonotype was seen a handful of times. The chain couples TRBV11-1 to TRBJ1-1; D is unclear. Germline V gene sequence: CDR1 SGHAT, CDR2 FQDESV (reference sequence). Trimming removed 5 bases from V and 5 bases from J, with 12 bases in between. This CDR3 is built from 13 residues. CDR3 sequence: CASSTSGMTEAFF. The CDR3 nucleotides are TGTGCCAGCAGCACCAGTGGCATGACTGAAGCTTTCTTT.

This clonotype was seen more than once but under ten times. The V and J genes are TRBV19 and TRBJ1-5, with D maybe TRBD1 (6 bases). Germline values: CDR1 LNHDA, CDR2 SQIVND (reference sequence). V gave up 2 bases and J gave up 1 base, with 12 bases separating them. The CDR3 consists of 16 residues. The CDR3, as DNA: TGTGCCAGTAGTATAATACCCGGACAGAGCAATCAGCCCCAGCATTTT. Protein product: CASSIIPGQSNQPQHF.

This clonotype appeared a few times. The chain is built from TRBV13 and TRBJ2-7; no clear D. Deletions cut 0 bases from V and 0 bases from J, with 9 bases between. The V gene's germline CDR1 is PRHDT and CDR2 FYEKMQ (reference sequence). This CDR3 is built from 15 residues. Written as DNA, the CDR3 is TGTGCCAGCAGCTTAGGCCTGCTACCCTCCTACGAGCAGTACTTC. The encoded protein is CASSLGLLPSYEQYF.

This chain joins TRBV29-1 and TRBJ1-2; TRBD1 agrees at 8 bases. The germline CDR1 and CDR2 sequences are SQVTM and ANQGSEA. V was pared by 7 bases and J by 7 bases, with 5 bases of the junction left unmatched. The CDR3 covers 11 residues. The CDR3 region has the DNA TGCAGCGGTGGACAGGGACGTGGCTACACCTTC. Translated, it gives CSGGQGRGYTF.

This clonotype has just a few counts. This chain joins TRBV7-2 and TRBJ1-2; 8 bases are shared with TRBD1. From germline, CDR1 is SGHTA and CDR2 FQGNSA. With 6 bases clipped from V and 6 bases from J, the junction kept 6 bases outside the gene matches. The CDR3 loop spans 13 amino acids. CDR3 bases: TGTGCCAGCAGGGGCCCAGGGGGCAATGGCTACACCTTC. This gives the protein CASRGPGGNGYTF.

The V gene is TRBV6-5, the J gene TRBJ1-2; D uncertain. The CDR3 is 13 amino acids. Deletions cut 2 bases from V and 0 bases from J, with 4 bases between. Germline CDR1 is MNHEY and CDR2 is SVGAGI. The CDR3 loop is CASSYASNYGYTF. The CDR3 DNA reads TGTGCCAGCAGTTACGCATCTAACTATGGCTACACCTTC.

DNA for the CDR3: TGTGCCAGCAGTGAGGCCAGCACAGATACGCAGTATTTT. It encodes CASSEASTDTQYF. J is TRBJ2-3 and V is TRBV25-1; D not resolved. Looked up from germline, CDR1 is MGHDK and CDR2 is SYGVNS. The CDR3 consists of 13 residues. Trimming took 3 bases from V and 0 from J, leaving 4 bases between them.

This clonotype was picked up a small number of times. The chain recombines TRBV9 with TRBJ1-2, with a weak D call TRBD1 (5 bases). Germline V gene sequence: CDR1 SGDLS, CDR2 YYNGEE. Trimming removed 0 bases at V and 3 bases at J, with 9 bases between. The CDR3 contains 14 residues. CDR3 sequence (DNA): TGTGCCAGCAGCGTAGGTGGGGGGGACTATGGCTACACCTTC. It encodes CASSVGGGDYGYTF. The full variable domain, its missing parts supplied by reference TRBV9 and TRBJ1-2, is DSGVTQTPKHLITATGQRVTLRCSPRSGDLSVYWYQQSLDQGLQFLIQYYNGEERAKGNILERFSAQQFPDLHSELNLSSLELGDSALYFCASSVGGGDYGYTFGSGTRLTVV.

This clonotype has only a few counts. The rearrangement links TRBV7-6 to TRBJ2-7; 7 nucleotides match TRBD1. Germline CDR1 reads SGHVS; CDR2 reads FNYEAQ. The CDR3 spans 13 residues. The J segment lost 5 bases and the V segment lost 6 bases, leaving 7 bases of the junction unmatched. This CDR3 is CASSLTGPDEQYV. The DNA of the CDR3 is TGTGCCAGCAGTCTGACAGGGCCCGACGAGCAGTACGTC.

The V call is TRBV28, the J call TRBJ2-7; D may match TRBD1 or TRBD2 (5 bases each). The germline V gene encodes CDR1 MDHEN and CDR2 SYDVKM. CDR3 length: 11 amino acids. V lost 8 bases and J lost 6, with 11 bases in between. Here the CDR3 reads CASGTAIEQYV. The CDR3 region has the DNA TGTGCCAGCGGGACCGCCATCGAGCAGTACGTC.

The CDR3 sequence is CASSVAQPGDTQYF. In DNA form, the CDR3 reads TGCGCCAGCAGCGTGGCCCAGCCAGGGGATACGCAGTATTTT. This rearrangement joins TRBV5-1 to TRBJ2-3, with TRBD1 as a possible D gene (5 bases). The CDR3 consists of 14 residues. Per the germline V gene, CDR1 is SGHRS and CDR2 is YFSETQ. V was cut by 4 bases and J by 6 bases, with 15 bases left in between.

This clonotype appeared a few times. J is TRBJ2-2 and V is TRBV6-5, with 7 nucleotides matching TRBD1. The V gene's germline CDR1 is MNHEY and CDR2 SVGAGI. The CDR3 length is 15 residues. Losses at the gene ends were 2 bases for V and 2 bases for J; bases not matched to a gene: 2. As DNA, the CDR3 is TGTGCCAGCAGTTACGGGGACAGCAACACCGGGGAGCTGTTTTTT. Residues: CASSYGDSNTGELFF.

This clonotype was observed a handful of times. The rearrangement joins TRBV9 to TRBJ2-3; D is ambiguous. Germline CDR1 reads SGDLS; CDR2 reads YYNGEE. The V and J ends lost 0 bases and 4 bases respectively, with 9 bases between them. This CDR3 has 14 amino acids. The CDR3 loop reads CASSVDARADTQYF. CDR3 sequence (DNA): TGTGCCAGCAGCGTAGATGCCCGGGCAGATACGCAGTATTTT.

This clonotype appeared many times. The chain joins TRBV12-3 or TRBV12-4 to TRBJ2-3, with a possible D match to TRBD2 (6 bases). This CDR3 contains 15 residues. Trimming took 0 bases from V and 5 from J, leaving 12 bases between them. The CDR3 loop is CASSLAPLGGDTQYF. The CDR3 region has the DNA TGTGCCAGCAGTTTAGCGCCCCTCGGGGGAGATACGCAGTATTTT.

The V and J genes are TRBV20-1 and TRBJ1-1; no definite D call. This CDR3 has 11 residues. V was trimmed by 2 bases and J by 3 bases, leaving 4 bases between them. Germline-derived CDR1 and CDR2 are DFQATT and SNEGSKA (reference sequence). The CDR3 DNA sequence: TGCAGTGCTAGATTGGACACTGAAGCTTTCTTT. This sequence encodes CSARLDTEAFF.

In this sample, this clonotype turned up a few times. For the CDR3, the DNA is TGTGCCAGCAGCCCCTCCTTGGGGAGCCTCTACGAGCAGTACTTC. It is translated as CASSPSLGSLYEQYF. This rearrangement joins TRBV12-3 or TRBV12-4 to TRBJ2-7, with a possible D match to TRBD2 (5 bases). This CDR3 has 15 residues. V shed 6 bases and J shed 3 bases, with 18 bases lying between them.

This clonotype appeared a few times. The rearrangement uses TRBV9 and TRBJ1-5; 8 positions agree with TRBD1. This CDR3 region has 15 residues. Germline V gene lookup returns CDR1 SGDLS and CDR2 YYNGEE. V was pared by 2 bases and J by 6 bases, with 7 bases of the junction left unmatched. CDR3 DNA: TGTGCCAGCAGCGTTACAGGGGGTGAGGGTCAGCCCCAGCATTTT. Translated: CASSVTGGEGQPQHF.

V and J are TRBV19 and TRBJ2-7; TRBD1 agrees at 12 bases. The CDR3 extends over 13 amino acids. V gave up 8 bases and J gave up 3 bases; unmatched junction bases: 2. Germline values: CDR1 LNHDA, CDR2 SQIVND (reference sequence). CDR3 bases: TGTGCCAGTCGGGACAGGGGGCTCTACGAGCAGTACTTC. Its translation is CASRDRGLYEQYF.

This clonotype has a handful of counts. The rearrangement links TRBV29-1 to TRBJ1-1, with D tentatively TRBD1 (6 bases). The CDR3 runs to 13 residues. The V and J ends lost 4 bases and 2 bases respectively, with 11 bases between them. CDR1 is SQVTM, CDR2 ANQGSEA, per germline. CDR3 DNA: TGCAGCGTTGTGGGGGCTCATAACACTGAAGCTTTCTTT. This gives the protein CSVVGAHNTEAFF.

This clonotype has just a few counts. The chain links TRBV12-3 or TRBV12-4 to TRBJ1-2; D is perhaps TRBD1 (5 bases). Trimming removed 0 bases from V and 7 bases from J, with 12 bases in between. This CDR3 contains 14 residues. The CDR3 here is CASSLARGPGGYTF. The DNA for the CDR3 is TGTGCCAGCAGTTTAGCGAGGGGTCCCGGTGGCTACACCTTC.

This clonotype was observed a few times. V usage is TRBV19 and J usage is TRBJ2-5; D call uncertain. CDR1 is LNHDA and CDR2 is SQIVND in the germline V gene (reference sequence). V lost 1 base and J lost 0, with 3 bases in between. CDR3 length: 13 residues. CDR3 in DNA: TGTGCCAGTAGTATAGGGGACCAAGAGACCCAGTACTTC. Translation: CASSIGDQETQYF.

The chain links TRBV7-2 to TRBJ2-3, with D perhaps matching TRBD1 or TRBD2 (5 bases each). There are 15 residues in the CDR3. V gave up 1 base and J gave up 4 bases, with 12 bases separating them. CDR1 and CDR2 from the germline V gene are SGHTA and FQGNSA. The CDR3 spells CASSLGLGDPDTQYF. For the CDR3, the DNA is TGTGCCAGCAGCTTAGGATTGGGGGATCCAGATACGCAGTATTTT. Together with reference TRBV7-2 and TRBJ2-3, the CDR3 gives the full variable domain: GAGVSQSPSNKVTEKGKDVELRCDPISGHTALYWYRQSLGQGLEFLIYFQGNSAPDKSGLPSDRFSAERTGGSVSTLTIQRTQQEDSAVYLCASSLGLGDPDTQYFGPGTRLTVL.

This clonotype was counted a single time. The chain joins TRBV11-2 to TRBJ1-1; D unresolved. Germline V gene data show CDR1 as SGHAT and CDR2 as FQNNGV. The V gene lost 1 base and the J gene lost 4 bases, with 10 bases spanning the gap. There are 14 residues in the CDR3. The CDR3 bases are TGTGCCAGCAGCTTAGTACGGAGTAGCACTGAAGCTTTCTTT. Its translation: CASSLVRSSTEAFF.

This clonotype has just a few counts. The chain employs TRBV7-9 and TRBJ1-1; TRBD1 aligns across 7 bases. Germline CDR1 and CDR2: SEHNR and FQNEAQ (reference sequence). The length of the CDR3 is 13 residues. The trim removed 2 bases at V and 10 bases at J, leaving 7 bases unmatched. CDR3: CASSLSQGVGAFF. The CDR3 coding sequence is TGTGCCAGCAGCTTAAGCCAGGGGGTTGGAGCTTTCTTT.

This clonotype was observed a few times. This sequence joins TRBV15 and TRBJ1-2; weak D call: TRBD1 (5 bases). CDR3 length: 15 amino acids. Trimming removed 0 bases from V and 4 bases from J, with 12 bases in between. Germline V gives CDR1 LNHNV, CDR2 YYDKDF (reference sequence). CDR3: CATSRDIVRGYGYTF. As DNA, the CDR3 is TGTGCCACCAGCAGAGATATTGTGAGGGGCTATGGCTACACCTTC.